These 31 T cell receptor beta chains were sequenced from one sample in a study of blood T cell repertoires in COVID-19. Here immunoSEQ multiplex PCR was the method, and the copy in TCRdb shows in-frame clones only, minus some. The sample includes 650,000 to 800,000 clones, 80% to 90% of them seen just once. Sequences were obtained from peripheral blood. Receptors originate from a woman aged 18-29 years with acute or convalescent COVID-19.

The rearrangement joins TRBV12-5 to TRBJ1-1; tentative D call: TRBD1 (5 bases). The germline gives CDR1 LGHNT, CDR2 FRNRAP. This CDR3 has 13 amino acids. Trimming shortened V by 6 bases and J by 3 bases, and 11 bases separated the two germline ends. As DNA, the CDR3 is TGTGCTAGTGGCCAGGGTTCGTACACTGAAGCTTTCTTT. It translates to CASGQGSYTEAFF.

The chain uses TRBV15 and TRBJ1-2; D is possibly TRBD1 (5 bases). The germline gives CDR1 LNHNV, CDR2 YYDKDF (reference sequence). The CDR3 is made up of 17 amino acids. The ends were cut back, 1 base at V and 3 bases at J, with 18 bases in the middle. In nucleotides, the CDR3 is TGTGCCACCAGCAGAGGGGTCGAGACAGTTTATCACTATGGCTACACCTTC. The encoded protein is CATSRGVETVYHYGYTF.

The chain employs TRBV7-6 and TRBJ2-5, with 7 bases identical to TRBD1. The germline gives CDR1 SGHVS, CDR2 FNYEAQ. V lost 3 bases, J lost 4 bases, and 8 bases stayed unmatched. This CDR3 is 15 amino acids long. Here the CDR3 DNA reads TGTGCCAGCAGCTTGGAGCAGGGGGACGGAGAGACCCAGTACTTC. Its translation is CASSLEQGDGETQYF. The complete variable domain, with remaining parts taken from reference TRBV7-6 and TRBJ2-5, reads GAGVSQSPRYKVTKRGQDVALRCDPISGHVSLYWYRQALGQGPEFLTYFNYEAQQDKSGLPNDRFSAERPEGSISTLTIQRTEQRDSAMYRCASSLEQGDGETQYFGPGTRLLVL.

The V and J genes are TRBV6-4 and TRBJ1-1; perhaps TRBD1 as D (6 bases). The V gene lost 2 bases and the J gene lost 0 bases, with 22 bases spanning the gap. This CDR3 comprises 19 residues. Per germline, CDR1 MRHNA and CDR2 SNTAGT. The CDR3 DNA is TGTGCCAGCAGTGACGGTCGGCAGGGGAAGAGGGGCGTGAACACTGAAGCTTTCTTT. Protein product: CASSDGRQGKRGVNTEAFF.

The V gene is TRBV9, the J gene TRBJ2-1; TRBD1 aligns across 8 bases. Germline V gene lookup returns CDR1 SGDLS and CDR2 YYNGEE. The V gene end was trimmed by 3 bases and the J gene end by 4 bases; junction bases not matched to a gene: 9. The CDR3 spans 16 residues. The CDR3 DNA reads TGTGCCAGCAGCGCAATATCAGGGGGCGGTTACAATGAGCAGTTCTTC. It yields the protein CASSAISGGGYNEQFF.

CDR3 bases: TGTGCCAGCAGTGAAGTGGACACAGGTTCTGGCTATGGCTACACCTTC. Its translation: CASSEVDTGSGYGYTF. This chain links TRBV2 with TRBJ1-2; a weak D match, TRBD1 (5 bases). Germline values: CDR1 SNHLY, CDR2 FYNNEI. With 1 base removed from V and 4 bases from J, the gap between germline ends came to 16 bases. The CDR3 contains 16 residues. Full variable domain (remainder filled in from reference TRBV2 and TRBJ1-2): EPEVTQTPSHQVTQMGQEVILRCVPISNHLYFYWYRQILGQKVEFLVSFYNNEISEKSEIFDDQFSVERPDGSNFTLKIRSTKLEDSAMYFCASSEVDTGSGYGYTFGSGTRLTVV.

V usage is TRBV18 and J usage is TRBJ1-2, with D possibly TRBD1 on 6 matching bases. The CDR3 has 16 residues. Germline loops: CDR1 KGHSH, CDR2 LQKENI. The V end was cut by 3 bases, the J end by 4 bases, with 18 bases between. The DNA for the CDR3 is TGTGCCAGCTCACCGGGCCCTCCAGGACAGATCTATGGCTACACCTTC. It is translated as CASSPGPPGQIYGYTF. Variable domain in full (rest from reference TRBV18 and TRBJ1-2): NAGVMQNPRHLVRRRGQEARLRCSPMKGHSHVYWYRQLPEEGLKFMVYLQKENIIDESGMPKERFSAEFPKEGPSILRIQQVVRGDSAAYFCASSPGPPGQIYGYTFGSGTRLTVV.

V is TRBV28 and J is TRBJ1-2, with 7 bases lining up with TRBD1. V lost 6 bases and J lost 4; bases outside the gene matches: 8. CDR1 is MDHEN, CDR2 SYDVKM, per germline. This CDR3 is built from 14 residues. The chain's CDR3 is CASSGQAGGYGYTF. In DNA form, the CDR3 reads TGTGCCAGCAGCGGACAGGCAGGGGGCTATGGCTACACCTTC.

Turning to this clone: A read error may produce the germline difference seen at one junction end. The chain has TRBV7-2 and TRBJ2-7; TRBD2 matches at 7 bases. There are 15 residues in the CDR3. CDR1 and CDR2 (germline): SGHTA, FQGNSA. The CDR3 loop reads CASSLGREQLYAQYF. The CDR3 DNA follows: TGTGCCAGCAGCTTAGGGCGGGAGCAGCTCTACGCGCAGTACTTC. Drawing the rest from reference TRBV7-2 and TRBJ2-7, the complete variable domain is GAGVSQSPSNKVTEKGKDVELRCDPISGHTALYWYRQSLGQGLEFLIYFQGNSAPDKSGLPSDRFSAERTGGSVSTLTIQRTQQEDSAVYLCASSLGREQLYAQYFGPGTRLTVT.

This clone occurred many times. The chain carries TRBV6-9 and TRBJ2-7; the D gene is possibly TRBD1 (7 bases). Per germline, CDR1 MNHGY and CDR2 SVAAGI. CDR3 length: 13 residues. The V end was cut by 2 bases, the J end by 7 bases, with 12 bases between. CDR3 in amino acids: CASSYKAGGEQYF. The CDR3 DNA follows: TGTGCCAGCAGTTATAAGGCAGGGGGGGAGCAGTACTTC.

This chain connects TRBV4-3 to TRBJ1-3, with a tentative D call TRBD1 (5 bases). Germline CDR1 LGHNA, CDR2 YSLEER. The CDR3 length is 15 residues. Trimming shortened V by 3 bases and J by 1 base, and 10 bases separated the two germline ends. CDR3 DNA: TGCGCCAGCAGCCATGTACAGGAATCTGGAAACACCATATATTTT. Translated: CASSHVQESGNTIYF.

The CDR3 DNA follows: TGTGCCAGCAGTCTAAGTGAACCCCAGCATTTT. Translating gives CASSLSEPQHF. The V gene is TRBV12-3 or TRBV12-4, the J gene TRBJ1-5; no clear D. The CDR3 has 11 residues. V was shortened by 5 bases and J by 10 bases, with 9 bases between the two germline ends.

V is TRBV5-5 and J is TRBJ2-7; possibly TRBD1 for D (6 bases). V lost 3 bases and J 2 bases, leaving 24 bases between the germline ends. CDR1 SGHKS and CDR2 YYEKEE come from the germline V gene (reference sequence). The CDR3 sequence is 18 residues long. The CDR3 bases are TGTGCCAGCAGCTCCGCAATTATACAGGGCCGACTTGCCTACGAGCAGTACTTC. This translates into CASSSAIIQGRLAYEQYF.

The rearrangement uses TRBV11-3 and TRBJ1-2, with 7 nucleotides matching TRBD1. This CDR3 is built from 17 residues. The V and J ends lost 1 base and 7 bases, in that order; junction bases with no gene match: 15. Germline V gene sequence: CDR1 SGHNT, CDR2 YENEEA. CDR3 DNA: TGTGCCAGCAGCTTAGTTAAAATCCGGGACAGCAGAGGTGGCTACACCTTC. It yields the protein CASSLVKIRDSRGGYTF.

This chain uses TRBV4-1 with TRBJ1-2; D ambiguous. Germline V lookup: CDR1 MGHRA, CDR2 YSYEKL. V gave up 0 bases and J gave up 1 base, with 6 bases separating them. The CDR3 is 14 amino acids. Here the CDR3 DNA reads TGCGCCAGCAGCCAAGATCCGGGTAACTATGGCTACACCTTC. It yields the protein CASSQDPGNYGYTF.

Only a few counts were recorded for this clone. The chain carries TRBV6-2 or TRBV6-3 and TRBJ1-6; 9 bases agree with TRBD1. V shed 6 bases and J 10 bases; nucleotides not matched to a gene: 7. Germline V gene data show CDR1 as MNHEY and CDR2 as SVGEGT. The CDR3 totals 14 residues. The CDR3 sequence is CASSGTGLRSPLHF. CDR3 nucleotides: TGTGCCAGCAGCGGGACAGGGTTAAGGTCACCCCTCCACTTT.

J is TRBJ2-7 and V is TRBV7-9, with D unclear. Trimming took off 1 base at V and 0 bases at J, with 10 bases between the two ends. The CDR3 contains 15 residues. Germline assignment: CDR1 SEHNR and CDR2 FQNEAQ (reference sequence). The CDR3: CASSLVAMSSYEQYF. CDR3 nucleotides: TGTGCCAGCAGCTTAGTTGCGATGAGCTCCTACGAGCAGTACTTC.

The V call is TRBV11-1, the J call TRBJ2-3, with D possibly being TRBD2 (5 bases). Trimming pared 0 bases from V and 3 bases from J, leaving 7 bases between. Germline loops: CDR1 SGHAT, CDR2 FQDESV (reference sequence). The CDR3 length is 14 residues. The CDR3 loop reads CASSLASGTDTQYF. CDR3 coding DNA: TGTGCCAGCAGCTTAGCGTCGGGGACAGATACGCAGTATTTT.

The chain carries TRBV4-1 and TRBJ2-3, with 8 bases identical to TRBD1. CDR1 is MGHRA and CDR2 is YSYEKL in the germline V gene. With 4 bases clipped from V and 5 bases from J, the junction kept 5 bases outside the gene matches. There are 14 residues in the CDR3. The CDR3 nucleotides are TGCGCCAGCAGCCCCACAGGGGGACTAGATACGCAGTATTTT. Its translation: CASSPTGGLDTQYF.

The chain couples TRBV24-1 to TRBJ1-2, with no clear D. The CDR3 length is 13 residues. Looked up from germline, CDR1 is KGHDR and CDR2 is SFDVKD. V lost 0 bases to trimming and J lost 7 bases, with 8 bases between them. The CDR3 region is CATSDLRESGYTF. The CDR3 nucleotides read TGTGCCACCAGTGATTTGCGGGAGTCTGGCTACACCTTC.

The gene calls are TRBV19 and TRBJ2-1; no definite D call. V dropped 4 bases and J dropped 5 bases, with 6 bases sitting between them. CDR1 is LNHDA, CDR2 SQIVND, per germline (reference sequence). The CDR3 length is 12 residues. The CDR3 loop reads CASSKNNNEQFF. In DNA form, the CDR3 reads TGTGCCAGTAGTAAGAACAACAATGAGCAGTTCTTC.

A single count supports this clone. The chain uses TRBV4-1 and TRBJ1-1; tentative D call: TRBD1 (6 bases). With 4 bases removed from V and 11 bases from J, the gap between germline ends came to 17 bases. The CDR3 length is 13 residues. Germline V gives CDR1 MGHRA, CDR2 YSYEKL. CDR3 sequence (DNA): TGCGCCAGCAGCCCTTACTCCCACAGGGAGGCTTTCTTT. Its protein product is CASSPYSHREAFF.

This rearrangement joins TRBV27 to TRBJ2-3; D possibly corresponds to TRBD1 (6 bases). CDR1 MNHEY and CDR2 SMNVEV come from the germline V gene (reference sequence). Trimming cost V 3 bases and J 2 bases, with 12 bases left between them. CDR3 length: 15 amino acids. The CDR3 reads CASSFWDTNTDTQYF. In DNA form, the CDR3 reads TGTGCCAGCAGTTTCTGGGACACTAACACAGATACGCAGTATTTT.

This clone was counted between two and nine times. Other DNA sequences in the sample encode the same CDR3. This chain uses TRBV12-3 or TRBV12-4 with TRBJ1-1; no definite D call. V lost 2 bases, J lost 1 base, and 5 bases lay in between. CDR3 length: 13 amino acids. In nucleotides, the CDR3 is TGTGCCAGCAGTTTAACAGAGAACACTGAAGCTTTCTTT. Its protein product is CASSLTENTEAFF.

The chain joins TRBV24-1 to TRBJ2-3; TRBD1 matches at 9 bases. The CDR3 consists of 15 residues. Germline values: CDR1 KGHDR, CDR2 SFDVKD. With 5 bases clipped from V and 0 bases from J, the junction kept 2 bases outside the gene matches. The CDR3, as DNA: TGTGCCACCAGTGCACAGGGGGCAAGCACAGATACGCAGTATTTT. Translation: CATSAQGASTDTQYF.

J is TRBJ2-7 and V is TRBV6-5; 10 positions match TRBD1. This CDR3 comprises 15 residues. The germline gives CDR1 MNHEY, CDR2 SVGAGI. J gave up 1 base and V 6 bases, and 6 bases lay outside the gene matches. The CDR3 protein is CASSDPGQGSYEQYF. For the CDR3, the DNA is TGTGCCAGCAGCGACCCGGGACAGGGGTCCTACGAGCAGTACTTC.

The chain recombines TRBV9 with TRBJ1-1; 9 bases align to TRBD1. CDR3 length: 15 residues. V shed 2 bases and J 3 bases; nucleotides not matched to a gene: 5. Germline CDR1 SGDLS, CDR2 YYNGEE. This chain's CDR3 is CASSVGGQGYTEAFF. The CDR3 coding sequence is TGTGCCAGCAGCGTGGGGGGACAGGGTTACACTGAAGCTTTCTTT.

The rearrangement links TRBV7-2 to TRBJ2-3; D is perhaps TRBD2 (5 bases). Trimming took off 0 bases at V and 2 bases at J, with 6 bases between the two ends. There are 14 residues in the CDR3. Germline V CDR1 and CDR2: SGHTA, FQGNSA. CDR3 amino acids: CASSLAGATDTQYF. DNA for the CDR3: TGTGCCAGCAGCTTAGCGGGAGCCACAGATACGCAGTATTTT.

The chain joins TRBV27 to TRBJ1-5; D gene uncertain. In germline, CDR1 is MNHEY, CDR2 SMNVEV (reference sequence). The CDR3 runs 13 residues. Trimming removed 2 bases at V and 4 bases at J, with 6 bases between. CDR3 in amino acids: CASSLVMNQPQHF. CDR3 in DNA: TGTGCCAGCAGTTTAGTAATGAATCAGCCCCAGCATTTT.

As concerns this clone: This sample includes further DNA sequences coding for the same CDR3. The chain couples TRBV24-1 to TRBJ1-3; 7 positions agree with TRBD1. The CDR3 covers 14 residues. From germline, CDR1 is KGHDR and CDR2 SFDVKD. J gave up 2 bases and V 4 bases, and 1 base lay outside the gene matches. The chain's CDR3 is CATSDTGAGNTIYF. The CDR3 DNA is TGTGCCACCAGTGACACAGGGGCTGGAAACACCATATATTTT.

The V gene is TRBV25-1, the J gene TRBJ2-7; possible D gene TRBD2, 6 bases. This CDR3 contains 13 residues. Trimming stripped 3 bases from V and 6 bases from J, with 12 bases between. Germline V CDR1 and CDR2: MGHDK, SYGVNS. This CDR3 is CASSDREAGEQYF. In DNA form, the CDR3 reads TGTGCCAGCAGTGACAGGGAAGCGGGCGAGCAGTACTTC.